Presented here are 17 T cell receptor beta chains from one specimen sequenced in a study of blood T cells in healthy people across ages. Alongside a J-beta primer mix, a sample-barcoded 5' primer served in a second PCR lasting about 7 to 12 cycles. MiXCR was run by TCRdb on the 5' RACE reads, yielding one entry per CDR3 protein. The repertoire includes about 760,000 distinct CDR3 sequences, approximately 53% of them detected once, and about 26% sits in the top ten. Sequencing was done on a sample of blood. These receptors originate from a man aged 35-49 years in good health.

The genes are TRBV11-3 and TRBJ2-5, with D perhaps TRBD2 (7 bases). The CDR3 runs 18 residues. The germline gives CDR1 SGHNT, CDR2 YENEEA. V was cut by 5 bases and J by 2 bases, with 24 bases left in between. The CDR3 nucleotides read TGTGCCAGCAGCATGCCGAGACAGGTCTGGGGACTACAAGAGACCCAGTACTTC. It translates to CASSMPRQVWGLQETQYF.

The count of this clonotype is one. This chain uses TRBV18 with TRBJ1-3; D is ambiguous. Trimming cost V 6 bases and J 4 bases, with 16 bases left between them. Germline V gene data show CDR1 as KGHSH and CDR2 as LQKENI. The CDR3 covers 15 residues. The CDR3 sequence is CASSADGMDGNTIYF. The DNA for the CDR3 is TGTGCCAGCTCGGCCGATGGGATGGACGGAAACACCATATATTTT.

This chain links TRBV3-1 with TRBJ1-2; a weak D match, TRBD1 (5 bases). Between the trimmed V and J ends, which lost 7 bases and 4 bases, there was a span of 22 bases. The CDR3 consists of 16 residues. CDR1 LGHDT and CDR2 YNNKEL come from the germline V gene (reference sequence). The CDR3 nucleotides are TGTGCCAGCACCCACGGAGGGACGGGGATACTCTATGGCTACACCTTC. Its translation is CASTHGGTGILYGYTF. The full variable domain, with the rest looked up from reference TRBV3-1 and TRBJ1-2, is DTAVSQTPKYLVTQMGNDKSIKCEQNLGHDTMYWYKQDSKKFLKIMFSYNNKELIINETVPNRFSPKSPDKAHLNLHINSLELGDSAVYFCASTHGGTGILYGYTFGSGTRLTVV.

The chain couples TRBV2 to TRBJ2-5; D is uncertain. Germline values: CDR1 SNHLY, CDR2 FYNNEI. V lost 7 bases, J lost 1 base, and 4 bases lay in between. This CDR3 comprises 11 residues. The CDR3 DNA follows: TGTGCCAGCATGGCCCAAGAGACCCAGTACTTC. Protein product: CASMAQETQYF.

The table lists this clonotype with a few counts. The chain has TRBV29-1 and TRBJ2-7, with 9 bases identical to TRBD1. The CDR3 runs to 14 residues. The V gene end was trimmed by 4 bases and the J gene end by 6 bases; junction bases not matched to a gene: 10. Germline assignment: CDR1 SQVTM and CDR2 ANQGSEA. DNA of the CDR3: TGCAGCGTTGCGAGGGGACAGGGTGTTGGCGAGCAGTACTTC. It is translated as CSVARGQGVGEQYF.

The chain has TRBV10-3 and TRBJ2-4; D unclear. Judging by the DNA end, TRBJ2-7 fits better; the J call may be wrong. The CDR3 has 11 amino acids. The germline gives CDR1 ENHRY, CDR2 SYGVKD. The DNA of the CDR3 is TGTGCCACAACCATAGGGAACGAGCAGTACTTC. This codes for CATTIGNEQYF.

V usage is TRBV7-2 and J usage is TRBJ1-5; D gene unclear. From germline, CDR1 is SGHTA and CDR2 FQGNSA. The CDR3 contains 13 residues. Trimming shortened V by 4 bases and J by 2 bases, and 6 bases separated the two germline ends. CDR3 amino acids: CASSWSGNQPQHF. CDR3 sequence (DNA): TGTGCCAGCAGCTGGTCGGGCAATCAGCCCCAGCATTTT.

The chain is built from TRBV29-1 and TRBJ2-7; TRBD2 might be the D (5 bases). V gave up 2 bases and J gave up 0 bases, with 11 bases separating them. This CDR3 is 14 amino acids long. Germline lookup yields CDR1 SQVTM and CDR2 ANQGSEA. In DNA, the CDR3 is TGCAGCGTTGAATCGGCAGGAGGCTCCTACGAGCAGTACTTC. Protein: CSVESAGGSYEQYF.

The chain recombines TRBV7-2 with TRBJ2-1, with 8 bases identical to TRBD2. This CDR3 has 17 amino acids. The V segment lost 4 bases and the J segment 8 bases; nucleotides outside the gene matches: 16. From germline, CDR1 is SGHTA and CDR2 FQGNSA. CDR3 loop: CASSSRGAGAGAHEQFF. In DNA form, the CDR3 reads TGTGCCAGCAGCTCCCGCGGAGCGGGGGCCGGGGCACATGAGCAGTTCTTC. Full variable domain (missing parts from reference TRBV7-2 and TRBJ2-1): GAGVSQSPSNKVTEKGKDVELRCDPISGHTALYWYRQSLGQGLEFLIYFQGNSAPDKSGLPSDRFSAERTGGSVSTLTIQRTQQEDSAVYLCASSSRGAGAGAHEQFFGPGTRLTVL.

This chain links TRBV28 with TRBJ1-1, with 7 positions matching TRBD1. This CDR3 has 13 residues. The germline gives CDR1 MDHEN, CDR2 SYDVKM. V dropped 6 bases and J dropped 4; count of bases not matched to a gene: 5. Here the CDR3 DNA reads TGTGCCAGCAGCGTAGACAGGGCCACTGAAGCTTTCTTT. It translates to CASSVDRATEAFF.

The chain is built from TRBV15 and TRBJ1-2; D is perhaps TRBD1 (5 bases). Per the germline V gene, CDR1 is LNHNV and CDR2 is YYDKDF (reference sequence). Between the trimmed V and J ends, which lost 4 bases and 8 bases, there was a span of 14 bases. This CDR3 comprises 13 residues. CDR3 DNA: TGTGCCACCAGCACTCACCGGGGCGACGGCTACACCTTC. It specifies CATSTHRGDGYTF.

There are a few counts of this clonotype. The chain joins TRBV29-1 to TRBJ2-7, with D possibly TRBD1 on 9 matching bases. CDR3 length: 15 residues. Germline CDR1 SQVTM, CDR2 ANQGSEA. V was trimmed by 1 base and J by 5 bases, leaving 18 bases between them. The CDR3 nucleotides are TGCAGCGTTGAAGTCGGGGGGGGACAGGGCAACGAGCAGTACTTC. It encodes CSVEVGGGQGNEQYF.

This clonotype showed up just a few times. The J gene is TRBJ2-7, the V gene TRBV28; D not certain. CDR3 length: 12 residues. Trimming took off 3 bases at V and 3 bases at J, with 6 bases between the two ends. Looked up from germline, CDR1 is MDHEN and CDR2 is SYDVKM. The CDR3 sequence: CASSFGLYEQYF. Here the CDR3 DNA reads TGTGCCAGCAGTTTCGGCCTCTACGAGCAGTACTTC.

The chain has TRBV11-2 and TRBJ1-4; tentatively, D is TRBD1 (5 bases). The CDR3 is made up of 14 amino acids. Per germline, CDR1 SGHAT and CDR2 FQNNGV. The V and J ends lost 3 bases and 4 bases respectively, with 9 bases between them. DNA of the CDR3: TGTGCCAGCAGCTTTGTGGGGGGTAATGAAAAACTGTTTTTT. It is translated as CASSFVGGNEKLFF.

This clonotype was observed a single time. The chain links TRBV9 to TRBJ2-1; the D call may be TRBD1 or TRBD2 (5 bases each). There are 15 residues in the CDR3. The V end lost 5 bases, the J end lost 7 bases, and 19 bases lay between the germline ends. Germline V gene lookup returns CDR1 SGDLS and CDR2 YYNGEE. The DNA for the CDR3 is TGTGCCAGCAGTCCCGGGACCACTGAGAGGAATGAGCAGTTCTTC. Translation gives CASSPGTTERNEQFF.

The chain joins TRBV6-1 to TRBJ1-2; weak D call: TRBD1 (6 bases). Germline-derived CDR1 and CDR2 are MNHNS and SASEGT. CDR3 length: 15 amino acids. The V end was cut by 4 bases, the J end by 0 bases, with 12 bases between. The CDR3 DNA follows: TGTGCCAGCAGTGGCCACAGGGCCGCTAACTATGGCTACACCTTC. It specifies CASSGHRAANYGYTF.

The genes are TRBV6-1 and TRBJ2-4; TRBD2 aligns across 7 bases. Trimming cost V 6 bases and J 6 bases; bases outside gene matches: 5. Germline V gives CDR1 MNHNS, CDR2 SASEGT. CDR3 length: 13 residues. The CDR3 region is CASRRESGNIQYF. In DNA form, the CDR3 reads TGTGCCAGCAGGCGGGAGTCAGGAAACATTCAGTACTTC.